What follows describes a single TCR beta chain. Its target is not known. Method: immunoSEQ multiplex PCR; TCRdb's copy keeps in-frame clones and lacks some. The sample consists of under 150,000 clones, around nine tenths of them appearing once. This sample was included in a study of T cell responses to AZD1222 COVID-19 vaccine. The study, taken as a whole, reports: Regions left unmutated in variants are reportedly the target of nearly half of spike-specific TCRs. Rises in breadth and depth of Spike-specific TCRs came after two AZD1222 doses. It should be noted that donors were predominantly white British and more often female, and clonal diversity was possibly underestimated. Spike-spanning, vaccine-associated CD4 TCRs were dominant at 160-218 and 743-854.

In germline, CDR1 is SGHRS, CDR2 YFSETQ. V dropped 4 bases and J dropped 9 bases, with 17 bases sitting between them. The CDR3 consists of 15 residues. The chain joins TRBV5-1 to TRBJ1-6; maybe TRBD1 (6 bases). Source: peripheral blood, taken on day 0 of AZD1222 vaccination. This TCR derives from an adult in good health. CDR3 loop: CASSGLTGLASPLHF. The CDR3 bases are TGCGCCAGCAGCGGCTTAACAGGGTTAGCTTCACCCCTCCACTTT.